This T cell receptor beta chain is drawn from a study of cytomegalovirus exposure and HLA in healthy donors. The overall study: Early release data held 75 million to 100 million unique TCRs from HLA-typed donors. Study findings and constraints: Being indistinguishable, some V segments were excluded, TRBV6-2 and TRBV6-3 among them. The study labeled more than 150 TCR beta chains cytomegalovirus-associated.

Points on this clone: What it recognizes is unknown.

This CDR3 contains 13 residues. Trimming shortened V by 3 bases and J by 8 bases, and 13 bases separated the two germline ends. Germline CDR1 is MGHDK and CDR2 is SYGVNS. With 60 Vbeta and 13 Jbeta primers, the PCR was carried out. Sequencing used immunoSEQ multiplex PCR; TCRdb keeps in-frame clones, though not all of them. The table has 70,000 to 100,000 clones, roughly 60% seen once. The TCR originated in a woman aged 45 to 65 in good health and CMV-seropositive. V gene TRBV25-1 combines with J gene TRBJ1-2, with D possibly TRBD1 on 5 matching bases. The sequenced sample was PBMCs. The CDR3: CASSDTGGRGYTF. CDR3 nucleotides: TGTGCCAGCAGTGATACGGGGGGGAGAGGCTACACCTTC.